The clone carrying this TCR beta chain was detected many times. In the authors' workflow: Reference gene primer amplification gave estimated nucleated cell counts. TCRdb keeps only in-frame clones here, not all; method: immunoSEQ multiplex PCR. V and J calls and clone size are given by that table; D and trimming were obtained from the DNA. The sample carries around 250,000 clones, 84% recorded once. The entry originates in a study of blood T cell repertoires in COVID-19. On the study more broadly: Whether acute or convalescent, the COVID-19 samples came from the United States, Italy and Spain. In each case, the material was cDNA or gDNA derived from T cells, B-cell-depleted T cells, or PBMCs.

The source of this sequence is a human donor in a cohort sampled during active COVID-19. Sequencing was done on a sample of peripheral blood.

CDR3 DNA sequence: TGTGCCAGCAGTGAAGGCTGGGGGAGGTACGAGCAGTACTTC. It specifies CASSEGWGRYEQYF. The V call is TRBV6-1, the J call TRBJ2-7, with D perhaps matching TRBD2 (6 bases). Germline-derived CDR1 and CDR2 are MNHNS and SASEGT. This CDR3 comprises 14 residues. Trimming cost V 1 base and J 4 bases, with 11 bases left between them.